This T cell receptor (beta chain) was recovered during a study of blood T cell repertoires in COVID-19. Turning to the study itself: Samples taken during acute and convalescent COVID-19 were collected in the United States, Italy and Spain.

Only in-frame clones appear in the TCRdb table, and some are missing; sequencing was by immunoSEQ multiplex PCR. The sample has roughly 84,000 clones, about 73% seen once. The sample comprised peripheral blood. This receptor was identified in a man aged 55 to 70 with COVID-19, enrolled during active disease.

In nucleotides, the CDR3 is TGTGCCAGCCACAGATCAGGGGCTTATAATTCACCCCTCCACTTT. Translating gives CASHRSGAYNSPLHF. The chain joins TRBV7-3 to TRBJ1-6; D might be TRBD1 (6 bases). The germline V and J ends were trimmed by 8 bases and 4 bases, with 15 bases remaining between them. CDR1 is SGHTA and CDR2 is FQGTGA in the germline V gene. This CDR3 is built from 15 residues.